This TCR beta chain was captured in a study of response to subunit inactivated influenza vaccine. MiXCR, applied by TCRdb to the RT-PCR reads, yields one record per CDR3 protein. The data hold about 170,000 distinct CDR3 sequences, with 9.5% to 15% observed a single time. CDR1 SGHDT and CDR2 YYEEEE come from the germline V gene. V was clipped by 3 bases and J by 5 bases, with 11 bases between them. This CDR3 contains 13 residues. These records were also assigned to another study, of T cells expressing NK-cell markers. From that study: As the method of synthesis, 5'RACE template switching with UMIs yielded TCR beta cDNA.

The chain joins TRBV5-6 to TRBJ2-5; D not resolved. This receptor was obtained from a man aged 45-65 years who received an inactivated influenza vaccine. The material sequenced was CD8+ T cells sorted from PBMCs, taken 12 days after vaccination. For the CDR3, the DNA is TGTGCCAGCAGCTCTATAGCTGGGGAGACCCAGTACTTC. It codes for CASSSIAGETQYF.